Each of the 20 T cell receptor beta chains below was sequenced from the same sample in a study of T cells in localized non-small cell lung cancer. The repertoire was sequenced with immunoSEQ multiplex PCR; TCRdb's copy has only in-frame clones and lacks some. This table has 15,000 or so clones, around 91% appearing once. The sequenced sample was peripheral blood, obtained before any cancer treatment. The receptor set was obtained from an older female donor with stage III squamous cell lung carcinoma.

The J gene is TRBJ1-1, the V gene TRBV4-2; a weak D match, TRBD1 (5 bases). V lost 4 bases and J lost 5, with 14 bases in between. This CDR3 region has 14 residues. The germline V gene has CDR1 LGHNA and CDR2 YNFKEQ. CDR3 loop: CASSRGSVGTEAFF. CDR3 in DNA: TGTGCCAGCAGCCGGGGGTCAGTCGGTACTGAAGCTTTCTTT.

The chain is built from TRBV5-1 and TRBJ1-2; D remains ambiguous. The CDR3 is 15 residues long. V lost 4 bases, J lost 3 bases, and 16 bases lay in between. Germline V gene data show CDR1 as SGHRS and CDR2 as YFSETQ. The CDR3 DNA follows: TGCGCCAGCAGCCCCGGTGGCAGCATCGACTATGGCTACACCTTC. It translates to CASSPGGSIDYGYTF.

The J gene is TRBJ1-4, the V gene TRBV7-2; 12 bases align to TRBD1. Germline values: CDR1 SGHTA, CDR2 FQGNSA. Losses at the gene ends were 2 bases for V and 8 bases for J; bases not matched to a gene: 3. The CDR3 spans 15 residues. The CDR3 spells CASSLQGTGGEKLFF. Written as DNA, the CDR3 is TGTGCCAGCAGCTTACAAGGGACAGGGGGCGAAAAACTGTTTTTT.

This clone appeared a few times. This chain connects TRBV6-1 to TRBJ2-7; D is unresolved. V was trimmed by 8 bases and J by 3 bases, leaving 14 bases between them. The CDR3 loop spans 13 amino acids. The germline gives CDR1 MNHNS, CDR2 SASEGT. The CDR3 spells CASEVSGLYEQYF. The CDR3 bases are TGTGCCAGCGAGGTCTCGGGCCTCTACGAGCAGTACTTC.

This clone was counted once. The chain combines TRBV27 with TRBJ2-1; D possibly corresponds to TRBD2 (6 bases). Germline lookup yields CDR1 MNHEY and CDR2 SMNVEV (reference sequence). CDR3 length equals 13 residues. V lost 5 bases to trimming and J lost 4 bases, with 9 bases between them. CDR3 in DNA: TGTGCCAGCAGTGTGACTAGTTACAATGAGCAGTTCTTC. This codes for CASSVTSYNEQFF.

The J gene is TRBJ2-5, the V gene TRBV10-3; tentatively, D is TRBD2 (6 bases). Per the germline V gene, CDR1 is ENHRY and CDR2 is SYGVKD. V shed 4 bases and J shed 1 base, with 13 bases lying between them. CDR3 length equals 15 residues. The CDR3 here is CAISAAGRGQETQYF. In DNA form, the CDR3 reads TGTGCCATCAGTGCCGCGGGGCGGGGCCAAGAGACCCAGTACTTC.

The chain recombines TRBV27 with TRBJ1-2; D call uncertain. V lost 3 bases, J lost 0 bases, and 5 bases lay in between. CDR3 length: 13 residues. Germline lookup yields CDR1 MNHEY and CDR2 SMNVEV (reference sequence). The CDR3 sequence is CASSFGPNYGYTF. The DNA for the CDR3 is TGTGCCAGCAGTTTCGGACCTAACTATGGCTACACCTTC.

This chain links TRBV25-1 with TRBJ2-7, with TRBD2 matching over 10 bases. The CDR3 is 15 amino acids. With 4 bases clipped from V and 1 base from J, the junction kept 4 bases outside the gene matches. Looked up from germline, CDR1 is MGHDK and CDR2 is SYGVNS. CDR3 coding DNA: TGTGCCAGCAGTGGTCTAGCGGGGGAGTCCTACGAGCAGTACTTC. Translation gives CASSGLAGESYEQYF.

V usage is TRBV28 and J usage is TRBJ2-7, with 9 bases fitting TRBD2. Germline V gene sequence: CDR1 MDHEN, CDR2 SYDVKM. The CDR3 covers 14 residues. The ends lost 7 bases at V and 3 bases at J; junction bases unmatched: 7. The CDR3 nucleotides are TGTGCCAGCATGGGCAGCGGGAGGATCTACGAGCAGTACTTC. Amino acids: CASMGSGRIYEQYF. Full variable domain (outside the CDR3, taken from reference TRBV28 and TRBJ2-7): DVKVTQSSRYLVKRTGEKVFLECVQDMDHENMFWYRQDPGLGLRLIYFSYDVKMKEKGDIPEGYSVSREKKERFSLILESASTNQTSMYLCASMGSGRIYEQYFGPGTRLTVT.

V is TRBV9 and J is TRBJ2-7; a possible D gene is TRBD1 (5 bases). CDR3 length: 14 amino acids. Germline values: CDR1 SGDLS, CDR2 YYNGEE. Trimming took off 1 base at V and 3 bases at J, with 11 bases between the two ends. The CDR3 region is CASSVQGSFYEQYF. CDR3 DNA sequence: TGTGCCAGCAGCGTACAGGGCTCATTCTACGAGCAGTACTTC.

The CDR3 here is CASSLDRGTPAEAFF. CDR3 nucleotide sequence: TGTGCCAGCAGCCTCGACAGGGGTACTCCTGCTGAAGCTTTCTTT. This chain joins TRBV7-2 and TRBJ1-1, with 8 bases lining up with TRBD1. CDR3 size: 15 residues. Losses at the gene ends were 5 bases for V and 6 bases for J; bases not matched to a gene: 11. Germline CDR1 is SGHTA and CDR2 is FQGNSA.

This sequence joins TRBV29-1 and TRBJ1-2; no firm D call. Trimming took off 6 bases at V and 5 bases at J, with 28 bases between the two ends. The CDR3 consists of 17 residues. Germline assignment: CDR1 SQVTM and CDR2 ANQGSEA. DNA for the CDR3: TGCAGCGTGCGGCATGACGGATCCCACCTCAGACTTTATGGCTACACCTTC. As protein: CSVRHDGSHLRLYGYTF.

This CDR3 reads CASSNSNQPQHF. CDR3 DNA: TGTGCCAGCAGTAATAGCAATCAGCCCCAGCATTTT. V usage is TRBV9 and J usage is TRBJ1-5; D gene ambiguous. V was pared by 5 bases and J by 0 bases, with 3 bases between. This CDR3 has 12 amino acids. Per germline, CDR1 SGDLS and CDR2 YYNGEE.

This rearrangement joins TRBV7-3 to TRBJ2-2; D is unresolved. Trimming took off 8 bases at V and 8 bases at J, with 9 bases between the two ends. Germline CDR1 and CDR2: SGHTA and FQGTGA. The CDR3 loop spans 11 amino acids. CDR3 residues: CASGYRGELFF. The CDR3 DNA sequence: TGTGCCAGCGGTTATAGGGGGGAGCTGTTTTTT.

In the case of this clone: Other DNA variants within this sample encode the same CDR3. The chain recombines TRBV6-6 with TRBJ1-5, with unresolved D. The CDR3 is 13 residues long. CDR1 MNHNY and CDR2 SVGAGI come from the germline V gene (reference sequence). Trimming shortened V by 2 bases and J by 1 base, and 3 bases separated the two germline ends. CDR3 coding DNA: TGTGCCAGCAGTTACGGCAGCAATCAGCCCCAGCATTTT. Translating it yields CASSYGSNQPQHF.

The chain recombines TRBV28 with TRBJ1-2, with 9 positions matching TRBD1. The CDR3 has 15 residues. Trimming cost V 4 bases and J 8 bases; bases outside gene matches: 11. Germline CDR1 MDHEN, CDR2 SYDVKM. The CDR3 DNA sequence: TGTGCCAGCAGTTCGGGACAGGGAGGTCGGGGAGGCTACACCTTC. Translated, it gives CASSSGQGGRGGYTF.

The chain carries TRBV10-3 and TRBJ2-2, with 7 bases identical to TRBD1. Germline V gene lookup returns CDR1 ENHRY and CDR2 SYGVKD. The trim removed 6 bases at V and 3 bases at J, leaving 4 bases unmatched. CDR3 size: 14 residues. The CDR3 nucleotides read TGTGCCATCAGAGACGACAGGGACACCGGGGAGCTGTTTTTT. Residues: CAIRDDRDTGELFF.

The rearrangement joins TRBV5-1 to TRBJ1-1; D perhaps matches TRBD1 (5 bases). Germline values: CDR1 SGHRS, CDR2 YFSETQ. Trimming shortened V by 4 bases and J by 6 bases, and 10 bases separated the two germline ends. The CDR3 runs to 12 residues. CDR3 bases: TGCGCCAGCAGCAGCCGGGACGCTGAAGCTTTCTTT. Amino acid sequence: CASSSRDAEAFF. The entire variable domain, with the rest obtained from reference TRBV5-1 and TRBJ1-1, is as follows: KAGVTQTPRYLIKTRGQQVTLSCSPISGHRSVSWYQQTPGQGLQFLFEYFSETQRNKGNFPGRFSGRQFSNSRSEMNVSTLELGDSALYLCASSSRDAEAFFGQGTRLTVV.

V and J are TRBV28 and TRBJ1-2; TRBD1 is a possible D gene (5 bases). V lost 1 base to trimming and J lost 3 bases, with 9 bases between them. The V gene's germline CDR1 is MDHEN and CDR2 SYDVKM. The CDR3 covers 14 residues. The DNA for the CDR3 is TGTGCCAGCAGTTTATTGACGGGGGACTATGGCTACACCTTC. As protein: CASSLLTGDYGYTF.

The V and J genes are TRBV5-1 and TRBJ2-3, with D possibly being TRBD1 or TRBD2 (8 bases each). This CDR3 region has 16 residues. CDR1 is SGHRS and CDR2 is YFSETQ in the germline V gene. V was clipped by 4 bases and J by 4 bases, with 19 bases between them. CDR3 in DNA: TGCGCCAGCAGCGTCGGACAGGGACTAGGATCAGATACGCAGTATTTT. It translates to CASSVGQGLGSDTQYF.